A single sample gave rise to the 31 T cell receptor beta chains below, sequenced in a study of blood T cell repertoires in COVID-19. Generated by immunoSEQ multiplex PCR, the TCRdb table keeps only in-frame clones and is missing some. The sample includes 80,000 or so clones, roughly 87% of them seen just once. Sequencing was carried out using peripheral blood. These receptors were taken from a man between 50 and 59 years old with acute or convalescent COVID-19.

The chain joins TRBV3-1 (or the pseudogene TRBV3-2) to TRBJ2-5, with 13 bases matching TRBD2. The V segment lost 3 bases and the J segment 2 bases; nucleotides outside the gene matches: 3. This CDR3 is 16 amino acids long. CDR1 and CDR2 from the germline V gene are LGHDT and YNNKEL (reference sequence). The CDR3 region is CASSQGLAGSQETQYF. CDR3 bases: TGTGCCAGCAGCCAGGGACTAGCGGGATCACAAGAGACCCAGTACTTC.

The rearrangement links TRBV6-6 to TRBJ2-7; tentative D call: TRBD2 (5 bases). Germline values: CDR1 MNHNY, CDR2 SVGAGI (reference sequence). V dropped 0 bases and J dropped 2 bases, with 11 bases sitting between them. This CDR3 spans 15 amino acids. DNA of the CDR3: TGTGCCAGCAGTTACTCGGTCAGAGGGACCTACGAGCAGTACGTC. Amino acid sequence: CASSYSVRGTYEQYV.

The DNA of the CDR3 is TGTGCCAGCAGCCCTGGGACTAGCGGGGGACCGTACCAAGAGACCCAGTACTTC. It codes for CASSPGTSGGPYQETQYF. The chain recombines TRBV7-2 with TRBJ2-5; 14 bases are a match to TRBD2. With V trimmed by 5 bases and J by 0 bases, 8 bases remained unmatched. The CDR3 extends over 18 amino acids. Germline values: CDR1 SGHTA, CDR2 FQGNSA.

The chain has TRBV28 and TRBJ1-1, with D perhaps TRBD1 (6 bases). The V gene's germline CDR1 is MDHEN and CDR2 SYDVKM. The V and J ends lost 10 bases and 10 bases respectively, with 16 bases between them. The CDR3 loop spans 11 amino acids. The CDR3 nucleotides are TGTGCCACCAATCAACAGGGAACAGCTTTCTTT. This encodes CATNQQGTAFF.

The chain couples TRBV7-8 to TRBJ2-3; 13 nucleotides agree with TRBD2. Germline values: CDR1 SGHVS, CDR2 FQNEAQ. V gave up 3 bases and J gave up 3 bases; unmatched junction bases: 9. The CDR3 runs 18 residues. As DNA, the CDR3 is TGTGCCAGCAGCTTCAGACTAGCGGGGGGTTTAGGAACAGATACGCAGTATTTT. Encoded protein: CASSFRLAGGLGTDTQYF.

The rearrangement uses TRBV28 and TRBJ1-6, with a tentative D call TRBD1 (6 bases). Deletions cut 5 bases from V and 6 bases from J, with 14 bases between. The CDR3 is 15 amino acids. Germline-derived CDR1 and CDR2 are MDHEN and SYDVKM. The CDR3 DNA sequence: TGTGCCAGCAGTAAACAGGGAATAAGTAATTCACCCCTCCACTTT. This codes for CASSKQGISNSPLHF.

In nucleotides, the CDR3 is TGTGCCAGCAGCCCTTCAACAGGCGATGAGCAGTTCTTC. Its protein product is CASSPSTGDEQFF. The chain couples TRBV12-3 or TRBV12-4 to TRBJ2-1; possibly TRBD1 for D (5 bases). The CDR3 is made up of 13 amino acids. V lost 6 bases and J 8 bases, leaving 14 bases between the germline ends.

The chain uses TRBV19 and TRBJ2-3, with D maybe TRBD1 (6 bases). The germline CDR1 and CDR2 sequences are LNHDA and SQIVND (reference sequence). Trimming took 6 bases from V and 2 from J, leaving 12 bases between them. This CDR3 region has 14 residues. CDR3 loop: CASRGGFPTDTQYF. Here the CDR3 DNA reads TGTGCCAGTAGAGGGGGTTTTCCCACAGATACGCAGTATTTT.

The J gene is TRBJ2-5, the V gene TRBV2; 10 bases match TRBD1. CDR1 and CDR2 (germline): SNHLY, FYNNEI. The CDR3 consists of 13 residues. The junction had 1 base not matched to a gene; V was cut back by 5 bases and J by 4 bases. CDR3 loop: CASSRDRGETQYF. As DNA, the CDR3 is TGTGCCAGCAGTCGGGACAGGGGAGAGACCCAGTACTTC.

The CDR3 sequence: CATQEAWRGGADTQYF. The CDR3 nucleotides are TGTGCCACCCAGGAGGCCTGGCGGGGTGGGGCAGATACGCAGTATTTT. V usage is TRBV27 and J usage is TRBJ2-3; weak D call: TRBD2 (6 bases). V was shortened by 10 bases and J by 4 bases, with 24 bases between the two germline ends. The CDR3 loop spans 16 amino acids. Per the germline V gene, CDR1 is MNHEY and CDR2 is SMNVEV (reference sequence).

CDR3 loop: CASSLEGQVEETQYF. CDR3 DNA sequence: TGTGCCAGCAGCTTAGAGGGACAGGTAGAGGAGACCCAGTACTTC. V is TRBV11-2 and J is TRBJ2-5; 8 nucleotides align to TRBD1. Trimming took 0 bases from V and 5 from J; bases not matched to a gene: 5. This CDR3 has 15 residues. Germline V gene sequence: CDR1 SGHAT, CDR2 FQNNGV.

The chain carries TRBV28 and TRBJ2-3; D ambiguous. The CDR3 contains 16 residues. V gave up 3 bases and J gave up 3 bases, with 16 bases separating them. Germline-derived CDR1 and CDR2 are MDHEN and SYDVKM. The DNA for the CDR3 is TGTGCCAGCAGTTTTTTGCTAGTTGTAGGAACAGATACGCAGTATTTT. As protein: CASSFLLVVGTDTQYF.

The rearrangement uses TRBV6-2 or TRBV6-3 and TRBJ2-7; D gene uncertain. Per the germline V gene, CDR1 is MNHEY and CDR2 is SVGEGT. V lost 4 bases, J lost 0 bases, and 7 bases lay in between. The CDR3 length is 13 residues. The CDR3 loop reads CASSSGGSYEQYF. For the CDR3, the DNA is TGTGCCAGCAGTTCGGGTGGCTCCTACGAGCAGTACTTC.

This clone was recorded once. The chain recombines TRBV7-2 with TRBJ2-3; 7 nucleotides agree with TRBD2. CDR1 SGHTA and CDR2 FQGNSA come from the germline V gene. CDR3 length: 15 residues. After removal of 5 bases from V and 4 bases from J, the junction contained 9 bases not matched to a gene. Written as DNA, the CDR3 is TGTGCCAGCAGCGCCCGACTAGCACCCCCAGATACGCAGTATTTT. It specifies CASSARLAPPDTQYF. Drawing the rest from reference TRBV7-2 and TRBJ2-3, the complete variable domain is GAGVSQSPSNKVTEKGKDVELRCDPISGHTALYWYRQSLGQGLEFLIYFQGNSAPDKSGLPSDRFSAERTGGSVSTLTIQRTQQEDSAVYLCASSARLAPPDTQYFGPGTRLTVL.

This clone was counted a single time. The J gene is TRBJ1-6, the V gene TRBV7-6; 11 bases map to TRBD1. Germline-derived CDR1 and CDR2 are SGHVS and FNYEAQ. CDR3 length: 15 residues. Trimming at V came to 5 bases and at J to 6 bases, leaving 3 bases not matched to a gene. The CDR3 DNA reads TGTGCCAGCAGCCACGGACAGGGGGCTAATTCACCCCTCCACTTT. It codes for CASSHGQGANSPLHF.

The gene calls are TRBV5-1 and TRBJ2-2; 10 bases are shared with TRBD1. This CDR3 comprises 17 residues. V lost 4 bases and J lost 0; bases outside the gene matches: 6. The V gene's germline CDR1 is SGHRS and CDR2 YFSETQ. The CDR3 DNA follows: TGCGCCAGCAGCGTCACCGGGACAGGGGCGAACACCGGGGAGCTGTTTTTT. It specifies CASSVTGTGANTGELFF. Complete variable domain (other parts from reference TRBV5-1 and TRBJ2-2): KAGVTQTPRYLIKTRGQQVTLSCSPISGHRSVSWYQQTPGQGLQFLFEYFSETQRNKGNFPGRFSGRQFSNSRSEMNVSTLELGDSALYLCASSVTGTGANTGELFFGEGSRLTVL.

This chain uses TRBV29-1 with TRBJ2-1, with D unclear. Per the germline V gene, CDR1 is SQVTM and CDR2 is ANQGSEA. The CDR3 is 9 residues long. Trimming took off 4 bases at V and 13 bases at J, with 8 bases between the two ends. The CDR3 DNA sequence: TGCAGCGTTGGGAGCGTTCAGTTCTTC. This gives the protein CSVGSVQFF.

In DNA form, the CDR3 reads TGTGCCAGCAGTGAAACGATCAGCGGGGGAGGTCAGCCCCAGCATTTT. It translates to CASSETISGGGQPQHF. V usage is TRBV6-1 and J usage is TRBJ1-5, with D perhaps matching TRBD1 (5 bases). The CDR3 is 16 amino acids. CDR1 MNHNS and CDR2 SASEGT come from the germline V gene. Trimming stripped 2 bases from V and 6 bases from J, with 17 bases between.

V is TRBV7-9 and J is TRBJ2-2; 10 bases fit TRBD1. Germline values: CDR1 SEHNR, CDR2 FQNEAQ (reference sequence). The CDR3 contains 19 residues. The V and J ends lost 6 bases and 0 bases, in that order; junction bases with no gene match: 13. CDR3 amino acids: CASRPSPGQGNPNTGELFF. The CDR3 DNA sequence: TGTGCCAGCAGGCCTTCCCCGGGACAGGGGAACCCGAACACCGGGGAGCTGTTTTTT.

V and J are TRBV4-1 and TRBJ1-6, with 8 bases that match TRBD1. CDR3 length: 16 residues. V trimming: 0 bases; J trimming: 8 bases; junction bases outside the gene matches: 6. Germline CDR1 reads MGHRA; CDR2 reads YSYEKL. CDR3: CASSQDLTGEYSPLHF. The CDR3 nucleotides read TGCGCCAGCAGCCAAGATTTGACAGGGGAATATTCACCCCTCCACTTT.

V and J are TRBV3-1 (or the pseudogene TRBV3-2) and TRBJ2-5; D not certain. The CDR3 is 15 residues long. Trimming took 4 bases from V and 1 from J, leaving 13 bases between them. From germline, CDR1 is LGHDT and CDR2 YNNKEL (reference sequence). CDR3 in amino acids: CASSLVLEGQETQYF. In DNA, the CDR3 is TGTGCCAGCAGCCTCGTCCTAGAAGGCCAAGAGACCCAGTACTTC.

The J gene is TRBJ1-3, the V gene TRBV5-5; D call uncertain. V lost 2 bases, J lost 5 bases, and 14 bases lay in between. CDR3 length: 15 residues. Germline CDR1 SGHKS, CDR2 YYEKEE (reference sequence). CDR3 region: CASSFSAGRRNTIYF. In nucleotides, the CDR3 is TGTGCCAGCAGCTTTAGCGCAGGTCGTAGAAACACCATATATTTT. Full variable domain (rest looked up from reference TRBV5-5 and TRBJ1-3): DAGVTQSPTHLIKTRGQQVTLRCSPISGHKSVSWYQQVLGQGPQFIFQYYEKEERGRGNFPDRFSARQFPNYSSELNVNALLLGDSALYLCASSFSAGRRNTIYFGEGSWLTVV.

This chain connects TRBV4-3 to TRBJ1-2, with D possibly TRBD1 on 5 matching bases. The germline V gene encodes CDR1 LGHNA and CDR2 YSLEER. The CDR3 is made up of 15 amino acids. V was pared by 1 base and J by 4 bases, with 13 bases between. CDR3 residues: CASSQGTTATYGYTF. As DNA, the CDR3 is TGCGCCAGCAGCCAAGGCACGACAGCCACCTATGGCTACACCTTC.

The chain carries TRBV7-2 and TRBJ2-1; 9 bases fit TRBD1. Trimming cost V 4 bases and J 3 bases; bases outside gene matches: 7. Per the germline V gene, CDR1 is SGHTA and CDR2 is FQGNSA. The CDR3 covers 16 residues. CDR3 sequence reads: CASSYQPGQGYNEQFF. For the CDR3, the DNA is TGTGCCAGCAGCTATCAACCGGGACAGGGCTACAATGAGCAGTTCTTC.

CDR3 protein: CASRSGTGVTEAFF. The DNA of the CDR3 is TGCGCCAGCAGGTCAGGGACAGGGGTGACTGAAGCTTTCTTT. V is TRBV5-1 and J is TRBJ1-1; 10 bases agree with TRBD1. The V gene end was trimmed by 5 bases and the J gene end by 5 bases; junction bases not matched to a gene: 6. Germline values: CDR1 SGHRS, CDR2 YFSETQ. This CDR3 contains 14 residues.

The V and J genes are TRBV27 and TRBJ2-3, with no clear D. Germline CDR1 reads MNHEY; CDR2 reads SMNVEV (reference sequence). Trimming left V 6 bases short and J 0 bases short, with 13 bases between. The CDR3 runs 15 residues. The DNA of the CDR3 is TGTGCCAGCAGCCCCGTAGAGCTTAGCACAGATACGCAGTATTTT. Encoded protein: CASSPVELSTDTQYF.

J is TRBJ1-1 and V is TRBV6-5, with D possibly being TRBD1 (5 bases). Germline assignment: CDR1 MNHEY and CDR2 SVGAGI. V gave up 8 bases and J gave up 3 bases, with 10 bases separating them. The CDR3 is made up of 12 amino acids. Here the CDR3 DNA reads TGTGCCAGCCCCAGGGAGGACACTGAAGCTTTCTTT. This sequence encodes CASPREDTEAFF.

The chain carries TRBV24-1 and TRBJ2-2, with 7 bases that match TRBD2. Germline CDR1 and CDR2: KGHDR and SFDVKD. J lost 4 bases, V lost 7 bases, and 8 bases had no gene match. The CDR3 is 15 amino acids. For the CDR3, the DNA is TGTGCCACCAGCGGGGCTAGCGGCTTCACCGGGGAGCTGTTTTTT. It yields the protein CATSGASGFTGELFF.

This chain joins TRBV19 and TRBJ1-6, with D unclear. The germline V gene encodes CDR1 LNHDA and CDR2 SQIVND (reference sequence). The CDR3 has 15 amino acids. V was cut by 3 bases and J by 6 bases, with 12 bases left in between. The CDR3 DNA follows: TGTGCCAGTAGTATGGGCGGGCATGGTAATTCACCCCTCCACTTT. It translates to CASSMGGHGNSPLHF.

This clone was seen only a few times. The chain links TRBV7-8 to TRBJ1-6; TRBD1 might be the D (6 bases). The ends were cut back, 2 bases at V and 5 bases at J, with 22 bases in the middle. This CDR3 has 19 residues. Per germline, CDR1 SGHVS and CDR2 FQNEAQ. CDR3 region: CASSLKKGEGEVNNSPLHF. For the CDR3, the DNA is TGTGCCAGCAGCTTAAAAAAAGGGGAGGGGGAAGTGAATAATTCACCCCTCCACTTT.

The genes are TRBV28 and TRBJ2-7; 14 bases fit TRBD2. Germline CDR1 is MDHEN and CDR2 is SYDVKM. V shed 4 bases and J 5 bases; nucleotides not matched to a gene: 13. The CDR3 length is 18 residues. The CDR3 DNA reads TGTGCCAGCAGTTCACCTGGGACTAGCGGGAGAGGGGCCAACGAGCAGTACTTC. It yields the protein CASSSPGTSGRGANEQYF. Full variable domain (remainder filled in from reference TRBV28 and TRBJ2-7): DVKVTQSSRYLVKRTGEKVFLECVQDMDHENMFWYRQDPGLGLRLIYFSYDVKMKEKGDIPEGYSVSREKKERFSLILESASTNQTSMYLCASSSPGTSGRGANEQYFGPGTRLTVT.